This T cell receptor (beta chain) stems from a study of blood T cell repertoires in COVID-19. At the level of the study: Specimens from acute and convalescent COVID-19 originated in the United States, Italy and Spain. From T cells, B-cell-depleted T cells, or PBMCs came the material, which was cDNA or gDNA.

Authors' methods: The authors estimated nucleated cell counts from reference gene primer amplification. Profiled with immunoSEQ multiplex PCR; TCRdb holds only in-frame clones, not every one. V, J and clone size are those of that table, while D and trimming were read from the DNA. The repertoire holds about 130,000 clones, with 75% to 85% as singletons. V shed 5 bases and J shed 8 bases, with 10 bases lying between them. Germline lookup yields CDR1 PRHDT and CDR2 FYEKMQ (reference sequence). The CDR3 is 12 amino acids. The clonotype was recovered from a woman between 50 and 59 years old with acute or convalescent COVID-19. The chain recombines TRBV13 with TRBJ1-5; tentative D call: TRBD1 (6 bases). The sequenced sample consisted of peripheral blood. This CDR3 reads CASSLQGEPQHF. The CDR3 DNA reads as TGTGCCAGCAGCCTACAGGGAGAGCCCCAGCATTTT.